The present entry profiles one T cell receptor (beta chain) with its context. The template-switching step introduced UMIs that carried a 6-nucleotide sample barcode. Nested PCRs of about 17 and 10 cycles, two in total, were run on TCRalpha and TCRbeta cDNA. Reanalyzing the 5' RACE reads, TCRdb keeps one entry per CDR3 protein, without DNA. The sample includes roughly 150,000 distinct CDR3 sequences. Total RNA from whole blood was isolated with no T cell sorting. These data belong to a study of monozygotic twins with inflammatory bowel disease. This TCR was sampled from a human donor with ulcerative colitis or Crohn's disease, or a healthy co-twin of an affected twin (not recorded which). Sequenced material: blood.

CDR3 loop: CASSFGTTYEQYF. This rearrangement joins TRBV11-1 to TRBJ2-7; TCRdb returns TRBD1, unconfirmable since there is no DNA. Germline-derived CDR1 and CDR2 are SGHAT and FQDESV (reference sequence). This CDR3 spans 13 amino acids.